Below, 17 T cell receptor beta chains from the same sample are listed, as sequenced in a study of cytomegalovirus exposure and HLA in healthy donors. Produced via immunoSEQ multiplex PCR; TCRdb's table is partial and in-frame only. Of around 250,000 clones listed, roughly 87% are singletons. Sequencing was done on a sample of PBMCs. All receptors derive from a woman in her 30s in good health and CMV-seronegative.

Points on this clone: Germline is not matched at one junction end, which may reflect a read error. The chain carries TRBV4-3 and TRBJ2-5; TRBD2 agrees at 9 bases. The CDR3 consists of 15 residues. The germline V gene encodes CDR1 LGHNA and CDR2 YSLEER. The CDR3 region is CASSQAGGGGETQYF. DNA of the CDR3: TGCGCCAGCAGTCAAGCGGGAGGAGGCGGAGAGACCCAGTACTTC.

With regard to this clone: This specimen includes other DNA sequences encoding the same CDR3. The genes are TRBV5-1 and TRBJ2-7; 13 bases agree with TRBD2. Germline V gene sequence: CDR1 SGHRS, CDR2 YFSETQ. Trimming cost V 4 bases and J 2 bases; bases outside gene matches: 3. The CDR3 length is 15 residues. The CDR3 nucleotides are TGCGCCAGCAGCCCGGGACTAGCGGGACCCTACGAGCAGTACTTC. It translates to CASSPGLAGPYEQYF.

The chain has TRBV28 and TRBJ1-3, with D uncertain. The CDR3 is 17 residues long. Trimming left V 4 bases short and J 0 bases short, with 16 bases between. Germline V gene lookup returns CDR1 MDHEN and CDR2 SYDVKM. CDR3 protein: CASSSSATASSGNTIYF. The CDR3 coding sequence is TGTGCCAGCAGTTCGAGTGCGACGGCCAGCTCTGGAAACACCATATATTTT.

The chain employs TRBV5-4 and TRBJ2-7, with 9 bases matching TRBD1. Trimming removed 4 bases from V and 2 bases from J; junction bases left unmatched: 7. The CDR3 has 15 residues. Looked up from germline, CDR1 is SGHNT and CDR2 is YYREEE (reference sequence). Written as DNA, the CDR3 is TGTGCCAGCAGCACGAAGGACAGGGGAACCTACGAGCAGTACTTC. This translates into CASSTKDRGTYEQYF.

The chain has TRBV28 and TRBJ2-7, with 7 bases fitting TRBD2. The CDR3 is 15 residues long. After removal of 1 base from V and 2 bases from J, the junction contained 5 bases not matched to a gene. Looked up from germline, CDR1 is MDHEN and CDR2 is SYDVKM. DNA of the CDR3: TGTGCCAGCAGTTTATCGGCGGGGGTAACCTACGAGCAGTACTTC. Protein product: CASSLSAGVTYEQYF. Full variable domain (outside the CDR3, taken from reference TRBV28 and TRBJ2-7): DVKVTQSSRYLVKRTGEKVFLECVQDMDHENMFWYRQDPGLGLRLIYFSYDVKMKEKGDIPEGYSVSREKKERFSLILESASTNQTSMYLCASSLSAGVTYEQYFGPGTRLTVT.

With respect to this clone: A read error may produce the germline difference seen at one junction end. The rearrangement joins TRBV6-1 to TRBJ2-4; D remains ambiguous. This CDR3 has 12 amino acids. From germline, CDR1 is MNHNS and CDR2 SASEGT. CDR3 residues: CASSEAPGETAF. CDR3 nucleotides: TGTGCCAGCAGTGAAGCGCCCGGAGAAACAGCTTTC.

As DNA, the CDR3 is TGTGCCAGCAGCTTAAGCGTAGCGGGACCTTACAATGAGCAGTTCTTC. Translating gives CASSLSVAGPYNEQFF. The chain combines TRBV7-3 with TRBJ2-1; the match to TRBD2 covers 8 bases. Germline CDR1 and CDR2: SGHTA and FQGTGA. The CDR3 is 16 amino acids. With 1 base clipped from V and 4 bases from J, the junction kept 6 bases outside the gene matches.

The V and J genes are TRBV4-3 and TRBJ2-3; 10 nucleotides align to TRBD2. J gave up 3 bases and V 2 bases, and 2 bases lay outside the gene matches. The CDR3 length is 15 residues. Germline-derived CDR1 and CDR2 are LGHNA and YSLEER. CDR3 residues: CASSQRAGGTDTQYF. DNA for the CDR3: TGCGCCAGCAGCCAAAGAGCGGGGGGGACAGATACGCAGTATTTT.

The gene calls are TRBV20-1 and TRBJ1-3; D is unclear. Germline values: CDR1 DFQATT, CDR2 SNEGSKA (reference sequence). This CDR3 is built from 11 residues. V shed 3 bases and J shed 3 bases, with 3 bases lying between them. CDR3 residues: CSASVGNTIYF. DNA for the CDR3: TGCAGTGCTAGTGTTGGAAACACCATATATTTT.

The V call is TRBV14, the J call TRBJ1-2; D perhaps matches TRBD1 (5 bases). CDR1 and CDR2 (germline): SGHDN, FVKESK. This CDR3 is built from 12 residues. V dropped 4 bases and J dropped 8 bases, with 11 bases sitting between them. CDR3 in amino acids: CASSLQGYGYTF. DNA for the CDR3: TGTGCCAGCAGCCTTCAGGGTTACGGCTACACCTTC.

CDR3 sequence (DNA): TGTGCCAGCAGTTACTCCCGGGCTCAAGATTACGAGCAGTACTTC. It is translated as CASSYSRAQDYEQYF. J is TRBJ2-7 and V is TRBV6-6; D call uncertain. The CDR3 is made up of 15 amino acids. V was clipped by 0 bases and J by 4 bases, with 13 bases between them. Looked up from germline, CDR1 is MNHNY and CDR2 is SVGAGI (reference sequence).

The V gene is TRBV28, the J gene TRBJ2-5, with 9 bases lining up with TRBD2. The V and J ends lost 3 bases and 2 bases, in that order; junction bases with no gene match: 7. The CDR3 contains 16 residues. The germline gives CDR1 MDHEN, CDR2 SYDVKM. In nucleotides, the CDR3 is TGTGCCAGCAGTTTTGCGGGGGGGCTGGTACAAGAGACCCAGTACTTC. Residues: CASSFAGGLVQETQYF.

The V and J genes are TRBV9 and TRBJ2-3; D not certain. V lost 0 bases to trimming and J lost 1 base, with 6 bases between them. This CDR3 spans 14 amino acids. Germline CDR1 is SGDLS and CDR2 is YYNGEE. This chain's CDR3 is CASSVVPGTDTQYF. Here the CDR3 DNA reads TGTGCCAGCAGCGTAGTCCCGGGCACAGATACGCAGTATTTT.

This chain connects TRBV27 to TRBJ2-1, with D maybe TRBD2 (6 bases). CDR3 size: 16 residues. Trimming took 5 bases from V and 3 from J, leaving 17 bases between them. Per the germline V gene, CDR1 is MNHEY and CDR2 is SMNVEV (reference sequence). The CDR3 coding sequence is TGTGCCAGCAGTCCGGAGGGCCCAGAGCTCTACAATGAGCAGTTCTTC. Amino acids: CASSPEGPELYNEQFF.

The genes are TRBV6-1 and TRBJ1-1, with D uncertain. This CDR3 has 13 residues. CDR1 is MNHNS and CDR2 is SASEGT in the germline V gene. V shed 4 bases and J shed 1 base, with 7 bases lying between them. The CDR3 DNA is TGTGCCAGCAGTGTACGGGAGAACACTGAAGCTTTCTTT. Amino acids: CASSVRENTEAFF.

This sequence joins TRBV19 and TRBJ2-7; 10 bases map to TRBD2. CDR1 is LNHDA and CDR2 is SQIVND in the germline V gene (reference sequence). CDR3 length: 15 amino acids. The V and J ends lost 3 bases and 3 bases, in that order; junction bases with no gene match: 5. CDR3 region: CASSMIAGGGYEQYF. CDR3 nucleotide sequence: TGTGCCAGTAGTATGATAGCGGGAGGTGGCTACGAGCAGTACTTC.

The V and J genes are TRBV4-2 and TRBJ2-1; 14 positions match TRBD2. The CDR3 is 16 amino acids. V lost 4 bases and J lost 8; bases outside the gene matches: 7. CDR1 is LGHNA, CDR2 YNFKEQ, per germline. The CDR3 here is CASSPTGTSGSYEQFF. CDR3 nucleotide sequence: TGTGCCAGCAGCCCAACCGGGACTAGCGGGAGCTATGAGCAGTTCTTC.